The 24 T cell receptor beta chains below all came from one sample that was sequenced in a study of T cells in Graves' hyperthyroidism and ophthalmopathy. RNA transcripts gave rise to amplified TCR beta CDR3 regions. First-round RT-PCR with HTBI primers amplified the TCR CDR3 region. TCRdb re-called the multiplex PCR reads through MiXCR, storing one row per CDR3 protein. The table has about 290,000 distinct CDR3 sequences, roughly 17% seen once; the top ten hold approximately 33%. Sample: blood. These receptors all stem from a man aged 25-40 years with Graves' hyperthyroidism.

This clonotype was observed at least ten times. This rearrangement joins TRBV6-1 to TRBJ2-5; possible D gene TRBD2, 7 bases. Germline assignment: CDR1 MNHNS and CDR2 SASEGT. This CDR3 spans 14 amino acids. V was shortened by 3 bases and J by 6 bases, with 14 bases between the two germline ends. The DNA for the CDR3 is TGTGCCAGCAGTGAGTCGGGGGGCCGGAAGACCCAGTACTTC. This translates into CASSESGGRKTQYF.

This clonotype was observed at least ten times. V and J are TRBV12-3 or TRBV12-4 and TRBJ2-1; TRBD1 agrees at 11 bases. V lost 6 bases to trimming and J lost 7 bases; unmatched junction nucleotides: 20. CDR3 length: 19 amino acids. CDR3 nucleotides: TGTGCCAGCAGCCAAAGGGGCCCGGGACAGGGGGAAGCGGGTAATGAGCAGTTCTTC. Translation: CASSQRGPGQGEAGNEQFF.

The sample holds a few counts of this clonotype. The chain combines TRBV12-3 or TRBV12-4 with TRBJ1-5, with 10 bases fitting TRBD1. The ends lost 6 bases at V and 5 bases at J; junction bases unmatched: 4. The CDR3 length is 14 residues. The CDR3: CASRDGTGDQPQHF. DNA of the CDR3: TGTGCCAGCAGGGATGGGACAGGGGATCAGCCCCAGCATTTT.

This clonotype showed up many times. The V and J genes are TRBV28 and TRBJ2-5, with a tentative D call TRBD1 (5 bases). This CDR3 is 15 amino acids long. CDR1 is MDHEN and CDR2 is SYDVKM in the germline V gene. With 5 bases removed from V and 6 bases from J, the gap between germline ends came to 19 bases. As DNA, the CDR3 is TGTGCCAGCAGTCCAGGGTACTCCCTAGAGAAGACCCAGTACTTC. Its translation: CASSPGYSLEKTQYF. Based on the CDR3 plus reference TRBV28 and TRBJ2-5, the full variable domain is DVKVTQSSRYLVKRTGEKVFLECVQDMDHENMFWYRQDPGLGLRLIYFSYDVKMKEKGDIPEGYSVSREKKERFSLILESASTNQTSMYLCASSPGYSLEKTQYFGPGTRLLVL.

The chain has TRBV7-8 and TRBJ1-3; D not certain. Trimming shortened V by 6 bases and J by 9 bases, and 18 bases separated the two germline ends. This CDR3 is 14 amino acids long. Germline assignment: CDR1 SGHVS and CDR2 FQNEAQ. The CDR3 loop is CASSHRQVVPTIYF. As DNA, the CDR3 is TGTGCCAGCAGTCATCGGCAGGTCGTCCCCACCATATATTTT.

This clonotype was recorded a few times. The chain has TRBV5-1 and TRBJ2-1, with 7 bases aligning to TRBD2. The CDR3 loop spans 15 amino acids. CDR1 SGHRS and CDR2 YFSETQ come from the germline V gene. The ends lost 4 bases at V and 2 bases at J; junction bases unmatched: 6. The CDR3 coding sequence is TGCGCCAGCAGCACCGCGGGAGTACCCTACAATGAGCAGTTCTTC. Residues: CASSTAGVPYNEQFF.

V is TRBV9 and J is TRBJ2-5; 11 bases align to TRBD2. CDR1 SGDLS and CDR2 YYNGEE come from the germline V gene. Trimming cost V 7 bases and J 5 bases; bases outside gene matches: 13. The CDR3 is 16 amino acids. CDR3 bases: TGTGCCAGCTCGCGGGGACTAGCGGTCCAAGGGGAGACCCAGTACTTC. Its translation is CASSRGLAVQGETQYF.

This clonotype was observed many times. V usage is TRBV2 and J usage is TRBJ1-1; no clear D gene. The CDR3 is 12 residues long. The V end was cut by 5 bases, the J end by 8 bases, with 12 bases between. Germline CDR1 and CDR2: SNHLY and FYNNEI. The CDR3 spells CASSTLVGEAFF. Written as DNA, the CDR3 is TGTGCCAGCAGTACTTTAGTCGGAGAAGCTTTCTTT.

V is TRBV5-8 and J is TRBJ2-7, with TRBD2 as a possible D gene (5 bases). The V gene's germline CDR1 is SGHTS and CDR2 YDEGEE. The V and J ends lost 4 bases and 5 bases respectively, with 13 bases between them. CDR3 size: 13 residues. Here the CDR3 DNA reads TGTGCCAGCAGCAACGGACTTACCCACGAGCAGTACTTC. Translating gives CASSNGLTHEQYF.

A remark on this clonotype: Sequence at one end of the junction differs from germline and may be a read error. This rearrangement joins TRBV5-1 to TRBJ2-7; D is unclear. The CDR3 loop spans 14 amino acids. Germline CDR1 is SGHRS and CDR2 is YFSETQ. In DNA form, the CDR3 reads TGCGCCAGCAGCTTCCTATGGGATCAGAACGAGCTGTACTTC. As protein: CASSFLWDQNELYF. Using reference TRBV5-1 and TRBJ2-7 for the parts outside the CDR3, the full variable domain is KAGVTQTPRYLIKTRGQQVTLSCSPISGHRSVSWYQQTPGQGLQFLFEYFSETQRNKGNFPGRFSGRQFSNSRSEMNVSTLELGDSALYLCASSFLWDQNELYFGPGTRLTVT.

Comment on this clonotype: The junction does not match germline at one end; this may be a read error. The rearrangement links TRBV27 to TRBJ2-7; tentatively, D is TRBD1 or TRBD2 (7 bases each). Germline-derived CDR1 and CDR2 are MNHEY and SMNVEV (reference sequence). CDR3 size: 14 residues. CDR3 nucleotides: TGTGCCAGCCCGGTGGGAGGGGGCCTCTACGAGCAGTGCTTC. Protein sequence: CASPVGGGLYEQCF.

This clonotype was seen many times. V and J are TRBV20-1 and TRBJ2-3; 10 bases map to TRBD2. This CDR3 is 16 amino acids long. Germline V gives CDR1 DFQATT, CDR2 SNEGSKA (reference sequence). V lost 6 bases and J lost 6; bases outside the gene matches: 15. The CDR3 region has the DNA TGCAGTGCCGCTAGTAGCGGGAGGACAACATTTGATACGCAGTATTTT. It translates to CSAASSGRTTFDTQYF.

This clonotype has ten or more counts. The CDR3 DNA follows: TGTGCCAGCAGTGCTCCGGCGGGGGGCACAGATACGCAGTATTTT. It specifies CASSAPAGGTDTQYF. The chain recombines TRBV6-1 with TRBJ2-3; 7 bases align to TRBD2. The V segment lost 4 bases and the J segment 1 base; nucleotides outside the gene matches: 5. The CDR3 has 15 amino acids. Germline V gene data show CDR1 as MNHNS and CDR2 as SASEGT.

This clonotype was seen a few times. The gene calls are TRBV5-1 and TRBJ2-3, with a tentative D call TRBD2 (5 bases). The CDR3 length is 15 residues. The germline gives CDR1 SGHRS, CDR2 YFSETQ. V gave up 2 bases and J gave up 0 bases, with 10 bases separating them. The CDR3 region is CASSLGGPSTDTQYF. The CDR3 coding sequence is TGCGCCAGCAGCTTAGGAGGCCCCAGCACAGATACGCAGTATTTT.

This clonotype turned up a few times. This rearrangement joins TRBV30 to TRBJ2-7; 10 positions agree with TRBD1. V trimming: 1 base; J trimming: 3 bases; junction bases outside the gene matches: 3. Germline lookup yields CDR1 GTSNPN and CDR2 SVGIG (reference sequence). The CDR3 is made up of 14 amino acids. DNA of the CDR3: TGTGCCTGGAGTGGGACAGGGGGTTACTACGAGCAGTACTTC. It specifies CAWSGTGGYYEQYF.

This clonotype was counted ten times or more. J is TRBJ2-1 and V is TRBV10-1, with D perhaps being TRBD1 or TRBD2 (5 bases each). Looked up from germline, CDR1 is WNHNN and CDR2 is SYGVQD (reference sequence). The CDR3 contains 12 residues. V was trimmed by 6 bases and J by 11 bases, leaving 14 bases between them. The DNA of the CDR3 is TGCGCCAGCAGCGAGAGAGCGGACAAGCAGTTCTTC. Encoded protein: CASSERADKQFF.

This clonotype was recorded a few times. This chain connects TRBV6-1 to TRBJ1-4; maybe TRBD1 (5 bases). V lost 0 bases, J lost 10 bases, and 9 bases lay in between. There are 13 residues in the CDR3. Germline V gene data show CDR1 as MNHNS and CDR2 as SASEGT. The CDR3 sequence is CASSEAGATKLFF. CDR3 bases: TGTGCCAGCAGTGAAGCCGGGGCGACAAAACTGTTTTTT.

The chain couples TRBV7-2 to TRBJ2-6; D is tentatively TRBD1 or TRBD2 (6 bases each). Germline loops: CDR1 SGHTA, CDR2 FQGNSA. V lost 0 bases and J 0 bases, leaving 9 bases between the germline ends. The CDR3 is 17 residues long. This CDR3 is CASSLAGGPSGANVLTF. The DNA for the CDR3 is TGTGCCAGCAGCTTAGCCGGGGGCCCCTCTGGGGCCAACGTCCTGACTTTC. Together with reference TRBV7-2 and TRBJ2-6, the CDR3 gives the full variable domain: GAGVSQSPSNKVTEKGKDVELRCDPISGHTALYWYRQSLGQGLEFLIYFQGNSAPDKSGLPSDRFSAERTGGSVSTLTIQRTQQEDSAVYLCASSLAGGPSGANVLTFGAGSRLTVL.

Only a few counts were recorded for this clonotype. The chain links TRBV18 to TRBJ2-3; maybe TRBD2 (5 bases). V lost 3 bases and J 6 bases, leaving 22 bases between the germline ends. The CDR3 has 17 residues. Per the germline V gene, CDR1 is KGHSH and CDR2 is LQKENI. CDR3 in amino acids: CASSPPERPGRRDTQYF. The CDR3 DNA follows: TGTGCCAGCTCACCCCCCGAGAGGCCCGGCCGGAGGGATACGCAGTATTTT. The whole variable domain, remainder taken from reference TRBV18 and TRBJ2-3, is NAGVMQNPRHLVRRRGQEARLRCSPMKGHSHVYWYRQLPEEGLKFMVYLQKENIIDESGMPKERFSAEFPKEGPSILRIQQVVRGDSAAYFCASSPPERPGRRDTQYFGPGTRLTVL.

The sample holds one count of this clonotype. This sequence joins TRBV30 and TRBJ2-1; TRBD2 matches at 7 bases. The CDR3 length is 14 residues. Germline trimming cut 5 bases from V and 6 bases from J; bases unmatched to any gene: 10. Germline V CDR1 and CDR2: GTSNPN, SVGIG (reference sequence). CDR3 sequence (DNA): TGTGCCTGGGGGGGGGGTCATGGGGCCAATGAGCAGTTCTTC. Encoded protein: CAWGGGHGANEQFF.

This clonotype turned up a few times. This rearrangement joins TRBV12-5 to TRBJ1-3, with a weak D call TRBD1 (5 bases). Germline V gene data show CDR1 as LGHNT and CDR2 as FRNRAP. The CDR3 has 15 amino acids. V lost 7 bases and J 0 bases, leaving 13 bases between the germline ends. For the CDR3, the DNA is TGTGCTAGTGCTCGGGACCTTTTCTCTGGAAACACCATATATTTT. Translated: CASARDLFSGNTIYF.

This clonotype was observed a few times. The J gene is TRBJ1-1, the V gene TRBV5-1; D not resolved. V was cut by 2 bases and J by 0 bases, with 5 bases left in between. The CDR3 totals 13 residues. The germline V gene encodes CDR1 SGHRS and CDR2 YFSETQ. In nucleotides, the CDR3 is TGCGCCAGCAGCTTAACTATGAACACTGAAGCTTTCTTT. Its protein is CASSLTMNTEAFF.

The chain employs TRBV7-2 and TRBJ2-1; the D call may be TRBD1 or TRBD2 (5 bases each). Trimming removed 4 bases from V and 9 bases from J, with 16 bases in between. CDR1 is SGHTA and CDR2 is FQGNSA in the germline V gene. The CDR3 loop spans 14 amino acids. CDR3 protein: CASSSSGTTIEQFF. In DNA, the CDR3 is TGTGCCAGCAGCTCCTCCGGGACCACAATTGAGCAGTTCTTC.

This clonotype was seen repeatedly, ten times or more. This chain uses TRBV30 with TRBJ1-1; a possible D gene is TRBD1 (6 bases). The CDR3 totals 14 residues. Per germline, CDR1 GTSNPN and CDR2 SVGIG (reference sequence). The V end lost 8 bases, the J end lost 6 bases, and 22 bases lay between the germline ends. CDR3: CAGFGADQGPEAFF. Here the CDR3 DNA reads TGTGCCGGCTTTGGCGCCGATCAGGGGCCTGAAGCTTTCTTT.